Below are 20 T cell receptor beta chains sequenced from a single sample in a study of shared clonotypes between healthy human individuals. The data were produced by immunoSEQ multiplex PCR, yet TCRdb's version contains in-frame clones alone and is incomplete. Of 2 million to 2.5 million clones in the sample, 85% to 95% were seen once. The source material was naive CD4+ T cells from PBMCs. The subset denotes: CD45RA+ positively selected. These receptor sequences come from a man between 18 and 35 years old in good health. Some clones in this sample may be carry-over from other donors' samples.

The sample holds a few counts of this clone. The rearrangement joins TRBV2 to TRBJ2-2; D is undetermined. Trimming pared 7 bases from V and 2 bases from J, leaving 8 bases between. This CDR3 has 13 residues. CDR1 is SNHLY, CDR2 FYNNEI, per germline. The CDR3 nucleotides are TGTGCCAGCAAACGGGCAAACACCGGGGAGCTGTTTTTT. It is translated as CASKRANTGELFF. The full variable domain, rest sourced from reference TRBV2 and TRBJ2-2, is EPEVTQTPSHQVTQMGQEVILRCVPISNHLYFYWYRQILGQKVEFLVSFYNNEISEKSEIFDDQFSVERPDGSNFTLKIRSTKLEDSAMYFCASKRANTGELFFGEGSRLTVL.

The rearrangement links TRBV6-8 to TRBJ1-5; D possibly corresponds to TRBD1 (6 bases). This CDR3 contains 13 residues. V lost 11 bases and J 5 bases, leaving 16 bases between the germline ends. CDR1 and CDR2 from the germline V gene are MNHGY and SAAAGT. The CDR3 sequence is CAGIGGGDQPQHF. The CDR3 coding sequence is TGTGCCGGCATAGGGGGAGGGGATCAGCCCCAGCATTTT.

There are a few counts of this clone. The rearrangement links TRBV7-8 to TRBJ1-1; maybe TRBD1 (5 bases). This CDR3 contains 14 residues. The ends were cut back, 5 bases at V and 6 bases at J, with 16 bases in the middle. Germline V gene lookup returns CDR1 SGHVS and CDR2 FQNEAQ. For the CDR3, the DNA is TGTGCCAGCAGCCCCCGATTTCTACAGGCTGAAGCTTTCTTT. Amino acid sequence: CASSPRFLQAEAFF.

This clone has just one count. This sequence joins TRBV4-1 and TRBJ2-1, with 9 bases that match TRBD2. Germline trimming cut 1 base from V and 7 bases from J; bases unmatched to any gene: 5. Germline V CDR1 and CDR2: MGHRA, YSYEKL. The CDR3 consists of 15 residues. In nucleotides, the CDR3 is TGCGCCAGCAGCCAAGGTAGCGGGAGAGTGAATGAGCAGTTCTTC. This codes for CASSQGSGRVNEQFF.

The chain joins TRBV2 to TRBJ1-2; D is undetermined. Trimming left V 6 bases short and J 0 bases short, with 20 bases between. The CDR3 spans 17 residues. Germline lookup yields CDR1 SNHLY and CDR2 FYNNEI. The CDR3 sequence is CASRKEEIEKANYGYTF. The CDR3 coding sequence is TGTGCCAGCAGGAAGGAGGAAATCGAAAAAGCTAACTATGGCTACACCTTC.

With respect to this clone: This CDR3 is also generated by other DNA sequences in the sample. The chain is built from TRBV19 and TRBJ1-1; D is possibly TRBD1 (5 bases). CDR1 is LNHDA, CDR2 SQIVND, per germline (reference sequence). CDR3 length: 13 residues. Trimming pared 3 bases from V and 1 base from J, leaving 6 bases between. The CDR3 DNA follows: TGTGCCAGTAGTATGGGACCGAACACTGAAGCTTTCTTT. Protein sequence: CASSMGPNTEAFF.

The chain links TRBV13 to TRBJ1-4; D is possibly TRBD1 (5 bases). Germline values: CDR1 PRHDT, CDR2 FYEKMQ (reference sequence). The CDR3 runs 14 residues. The V end lost 7 bases, the J end lost 2 bases, and 11 bases lay between the germline ends. CDR3 nucleotide sequence: TGTGCCAGCATAAGCCGGGGGACTAATGAAAAACTGTTTTTT. As protein: CASISRGTNEKLFF.

J is TRBJ2-7 and V is TRBV29-1; weak D call: TRBD2 (6 bases). Per germline, CDR1 SQVTM and CDR2 ANQGSEA. The CDR3 has 15 residues. Deletions cut 7 bases from V and 2 bases from J, with 21 bases between. The CDR3 here is CSADRWAGMTYEQYF. The DNA of the CDR3 is TGCAGCGCCGATAGGTGGGCGGGAATGACCTACGAGCAGTACTTC.

The genes are TRBV5-4 and TRBJ2-3; 14 bases map to TRBD2. The ends lost 2 bases at V and 4 bases at J; junction bases unmatched: 6. CDR3 size: 17 residues. CDR1 is SGHNT and CDR2 is YYREEE in the germline V gene (reference sequence). CDR3 DNA: TGTGCCAGCAGCTTCGGACTAGCGGGAGGATGGGCAGATACGCAGTATTTT. It codes for CASSFGLAGGWADTQYF. Together with reference TRBV5-4 and TRBJ2-3, the CDR3 gives the full variable domain: ETGVTQSPTHLIKTRGQQVTLRCSSQSGHNTVSWYQQALGQGPQFIFQYYREEENGRGNFPPRFSGLQFPNYSSELNVNALELDDSALYLCASSFGLAGGWADTQYFGPGTRLTVL.

J is TRBJ1-1 and V is TRBV28, with unresolved D. V lost 8 bases and J lost 4, with 11 bases in between. CDR1 and CDR2 from the germline V gene are MDHEN and SYDVKM. CDR3 length equals 12 residues. This CDR3 reads CASVGSPTEAFF. CDR3 bases: TGTGCCAGCGTAGGGTCCCCCACTGAAGCTTTCTTT.

The chain joins TRBV5-1 to TRBJ1-1; 8 nucleotides align to TRBD1. V lost 4 bases, J lost 5 bases, and 7 bases stayed unmatched. Germline V gene lookup returns CDR1 SGHRS and CDR2 YFSETQ. CDR3 length: 14 residues. Here the CDR3 reads CASSVAGGLTEAFF. The CDR3 DNA sequence: TGCGCCAGCAGCGTCGCAGGGGGCTTGACTGAAGCTTTCTTT.

The V gene is TRBV7-9, the J gene TRBJ2-7; 10 nucleotides match TRBD2. The CDR3 loop spans 15 amino acids. Germline V gene lookup returns CDR1 SEHNR and CDR2 FQNEAQ (reference sequence). V shed 5 bases, J shed 3 bases, and the junction held 7 bases outside the gene matches. For the CDR3, the DNA is TGTGCCAGCAGCCCACCGGCTAGCGGGGGCTACGAGCAGTACTTC. It yields the protein CASSPPASGGYEQYF.

The genes are TRBV11-2 and TRBJ2-1; D is ambiguous. The CDR3 consists of 15 residues. V was pared by 3 bases and J by 2 bases, with 11 bases between. CDR1 and CDR2 from the germline V gene are SGHAT and FQNNGV. DNA for the CDR3: TGTGCCAGCAGCTTGAGAATACTAACCTACAATGAGCAGTTCTTC. It encodes CASSLRILTYNEQFF.

This chain links TRBV4-1 with TRBJ1-2; 9 bases line up with TRBD1. The ends lost 2 bases at V and 6 bases at J; junction bases unmatched: 7. The CDR3 is made up of 15 amino acids. Germline CDR1 and CDR2: MGHRA and YSYEKL. The CDR3 spells CASSQPTGGRNGYTF. CDR3 bases: TGCGCCAGCAGCCAACCTACAGGGGGCAGGAATGGCTACACCTTC.

The chain employs TRBV20-1 and TRBJ1-1; D call uncertain. Germline V gene data show CDR1 as DFQATT and CDR2 as SNEGSKA (reference sequence). Between the trimmed V and J ends, which lost 2 bases and 7 bases, there was a span of 8 bases. This CDR3 comprises 11 residues. CDR3 residues: CSARLAGEAFF. In DNA form, the CDR3 reads TGCAGTGCTAGATTGGCAGGTGAAGCTTTCTTT.

The chain uses TRBV11-1 and TRBJ2-7; TRBD1 matches at 11 bases. The germline V gene encodes CDR1 SGHAT and CDR2 FQDESV (reference sequence). The CDR3 has 15 amino acids. Trimming took 5 bases from V and 1 from J; bases not matched to a gene: 4. In nucleotides, the CDR3 is TGTGCCAGCAGCAGGGACAGGGGGAGATCCTACGAGCAGTACTTC. Protein product: CASSRDRGRSYEQYF.

There are a few counts of this clone. The genes are TRBV2 and TRBJ1-1; 7 nucleotides align to TRBD1. Germline CDR1 reads SNHLY; CDR2 reads FYNNEI. After removal of 4 bases from V and 4 bases from J, the junction contained 12 bases not matched to a gene. This CDR3 has 16 amino acids. CDR3 in DNA: TGTGCCAGCAGTGGCGGCAGGGGGGCGGTCGTCACTGAAGCTTTCTTT. It translates to CASSGGRGAVVTEAFF. Variable domain in full (rest from reference TRBV2 and TRBJ1-1): EPEVTQTPSHQVTQMGQEVILRCVPISNHLYFYWYRQILGQKVEFLVSFYNNEISEKSEIFDDQFSVERPDGSNFTLKIRSTKLEDSAMYFCASSGGRGAVVTEAFFGQGTRLTVV.

This chain connects TRBV6-5 to TRBJ1-5, with D possibly being TRBD1 (6 bases). There are 14 residues in the CDR3. The V gene's germline CDR1 is MNHEY and CDR2 SVGAGI. Trimming shortened V by 6 bases and J by 0 bases, and 9 bases separated the two germline ends. CDR3 in DNA: TGTGCCAGCAGCAGGGGCAATAGCAATCAGCCCCAGCATTTT. It is translated as CASSRGNSNQPQHF.

CDR3 residues: CASSFTGDTEAFF. For the CDR3, the DNA is TGTGCCAGCAGCTTTACAGGGGACACTGAAGCTTTCTTT. V usage is TRBV5-5 and J usage is TRBJ1-1; 7 bases agree with TRBD1. Germline CDR1 SGHKS, CDR2 YYEKEE (reference sequence). This CDR3 contains 13 residues. Germline trimming cut 2 bases from V and 3 bases from J; bases unmatched to any gene: 1.

V and J are TRBV6-1 and TRBJ2-7; 7 bases are shared with TRBD1. The CDR3 covers 15 residues. Trimming took 6 bases from V and 2 from J; bases not matched to a gene: 10. From germline, CDR1 is MNHNS and CDR2 SASEGT. This CDR3 reads CASRTRQGPAYEQYF. CDR3 nucleotide sequence: TGTGCCAGCAGGACCAGACAGGGTCCAGCCTACGAGCAGTACTTC.